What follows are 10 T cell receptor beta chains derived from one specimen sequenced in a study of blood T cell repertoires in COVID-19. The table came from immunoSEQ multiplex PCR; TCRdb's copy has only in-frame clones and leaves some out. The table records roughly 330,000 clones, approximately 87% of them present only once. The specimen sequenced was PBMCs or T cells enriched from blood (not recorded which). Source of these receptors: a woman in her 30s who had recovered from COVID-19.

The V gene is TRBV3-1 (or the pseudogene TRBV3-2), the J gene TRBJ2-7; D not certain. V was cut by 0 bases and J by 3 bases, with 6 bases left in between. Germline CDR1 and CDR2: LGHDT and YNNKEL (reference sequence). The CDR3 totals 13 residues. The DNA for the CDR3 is TGTGCCAGCAGCCAAGATCGGGTCTACGAGCAGTACTTC. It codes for CASSQDRVYEQYF.

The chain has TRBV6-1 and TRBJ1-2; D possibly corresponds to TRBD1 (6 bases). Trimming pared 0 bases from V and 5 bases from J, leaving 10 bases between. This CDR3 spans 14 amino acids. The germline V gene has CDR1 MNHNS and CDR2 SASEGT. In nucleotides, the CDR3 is TGTGCCAGCAGTGAAGCGCTCACAGGGTATGGCTACACCTTC. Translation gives CASSEALTGYGYTF.

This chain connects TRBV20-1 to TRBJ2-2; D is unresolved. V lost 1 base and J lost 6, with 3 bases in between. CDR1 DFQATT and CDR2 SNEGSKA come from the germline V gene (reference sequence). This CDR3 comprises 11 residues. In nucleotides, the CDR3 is TGCAGTGCTAGAGTCGCCGGGGAGCTGTTTTTT. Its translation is CSARVAGELFF.

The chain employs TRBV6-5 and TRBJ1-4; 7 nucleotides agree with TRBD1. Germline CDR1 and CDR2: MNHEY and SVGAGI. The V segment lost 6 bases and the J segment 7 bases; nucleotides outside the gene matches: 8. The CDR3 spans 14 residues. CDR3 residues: CASSTGVESEKLFF. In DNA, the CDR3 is TGTGCCAGCAGCACAGGGGTGGAGAGTGAAAAACTGTTTTTT.

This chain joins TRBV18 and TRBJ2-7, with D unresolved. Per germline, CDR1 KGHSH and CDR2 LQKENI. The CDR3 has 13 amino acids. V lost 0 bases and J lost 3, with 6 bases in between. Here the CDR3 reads CASSPPPGYEQYF. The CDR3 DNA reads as TGTGCCAGCTCACCACCGCCGGGCTACGAGCAGTACTTC.

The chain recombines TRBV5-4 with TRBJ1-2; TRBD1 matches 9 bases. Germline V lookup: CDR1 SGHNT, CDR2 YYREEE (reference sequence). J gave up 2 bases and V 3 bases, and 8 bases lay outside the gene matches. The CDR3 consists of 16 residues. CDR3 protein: CASSWGQGGLNYGYTF. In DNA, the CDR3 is TGTGCCAGCAGCTGGGGACAGGGAGGGTTAAACTATGGCTACACCTTC.

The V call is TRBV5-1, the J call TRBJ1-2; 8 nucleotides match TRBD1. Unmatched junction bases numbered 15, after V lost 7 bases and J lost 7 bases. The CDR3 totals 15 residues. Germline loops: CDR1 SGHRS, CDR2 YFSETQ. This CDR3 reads CASGPGTGASFGYTF. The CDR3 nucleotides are TGCGCCAGCGGGCCGGGGACAGGAGCGAGTTTTGGCTACACCTTC.

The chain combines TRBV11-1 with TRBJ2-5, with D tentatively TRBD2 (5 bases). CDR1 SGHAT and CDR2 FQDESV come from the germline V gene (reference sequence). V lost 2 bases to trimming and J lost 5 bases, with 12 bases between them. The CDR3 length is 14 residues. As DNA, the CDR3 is TGTGCCAGCAGCTTACAGAGGAGAGGGGAGACCCAGTACTTC. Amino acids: CASSLQRRGETQYF.

CDR3 in DNA: TGTGCCAGCAGCGTAGCAGGCAGCGGCAAGCCTTTCTTT. Translation gives CASSVAGSGKPFF. This rearrangement joins TRBV9 to TRBJ1-1; D gene unclear. V shed 0 bases and J shed 12 bases, with 15 bases lying between them. Germline values: CDR1 SGDLS, CDR2 YYNGEE. The CDR3 has 13 residues.

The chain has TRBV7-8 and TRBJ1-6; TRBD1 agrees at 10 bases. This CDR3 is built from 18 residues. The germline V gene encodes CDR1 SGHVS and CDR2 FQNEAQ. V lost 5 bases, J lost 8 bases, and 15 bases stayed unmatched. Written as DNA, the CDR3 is TGTGCCAGCAGCATTTCGAGACGACAGGGGGCCGTGGATTCACCCCTCCACTTT. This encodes CASSISRRQGAVDSPLHF.